This TCR beta chain was obtained from a study of blood T cell repertoires in COVID-19. Study context: Sample material is recorded as cDNA or gDNA derived from T cells, B-cell-depleted T cells, or PBMCs.

Trimming removed 2 bases at V and 11 bases at J, with 10 bases between. CDR3 length equals 12 residues. In the original processing: Nucleated cell counts were estimated from reference gene primer amplification. Profiling relied on immunoSEQ multiplex PCR, and the TCRdb table lists in-frame clones only, not all of them. V and J calls and clone size are those listed in that table; D and trimming were worked out from the DNA. The top ten hold about 2.5% of the sample, which has about 390,000 clones, more than 70% seen once. This rearrangement joins TRBV12-3 or TRBV12-4 to TRBJ1-5; D not certain. This clonotype originated in a woman aged 60-75 years with COVID-19, enrolled during active disease. The sample was peripheral blood. CDR3 DNA: TGTGCCAGCAGTTTAATGGGGAGGGCCCAGCATTTT. Residues: CASSLMGRAQHF.